This entry features one TCR beta chain sequence. The data originate from a study of blood T cell repertoires in COVID-19. Study in general: COVID-19 samples from acute and convalescent phases originated in the United States, Italy and Spain.

Original analysis: Quantification of nucleated cells was approximated via reference gene primer amplification. This table comes from immunoSEQ multiplex PCR, and its TCRdb copy is limited to in-frame clones, with some not included. Clonal size and the V and J genes are those of that table, whereas D and trimming came from the DNA. The sample lists tens of thousands of clones, approximately 86% occurring once. Germline CDR1 MNHEY, CDR2 SVGEGT. The V gene lost 2 bases and the J gene lost 7 bases, with 9 bases spanning the gap. CDR3 size: 12 residues. The sequenced sample was peripheral blood. This clonotype was sampled from a man between 65 and 85 years old with acute or convalescent COVID-19. The V call is TRBV6-2 or TRBV6-3, the J call TRBJ2-7; no firm D call. The CDR3 nucleotides are TGTGCCAGCAGTTACGGTGGCGGAGAGCAGTACTTC. Amino acid sequence: CASSYGGGEQYF.